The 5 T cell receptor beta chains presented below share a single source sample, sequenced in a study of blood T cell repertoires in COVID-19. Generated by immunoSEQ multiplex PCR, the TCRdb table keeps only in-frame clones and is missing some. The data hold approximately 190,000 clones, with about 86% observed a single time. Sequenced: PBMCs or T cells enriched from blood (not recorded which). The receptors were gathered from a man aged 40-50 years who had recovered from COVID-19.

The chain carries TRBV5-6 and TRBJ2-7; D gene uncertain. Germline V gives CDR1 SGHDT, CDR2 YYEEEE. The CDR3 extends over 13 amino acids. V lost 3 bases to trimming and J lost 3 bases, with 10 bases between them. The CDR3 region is CASSSVNYYEQYF. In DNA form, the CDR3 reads TGTGCCAGCAGCTCGGTGAATTACTACGAGCAGTACTTC.

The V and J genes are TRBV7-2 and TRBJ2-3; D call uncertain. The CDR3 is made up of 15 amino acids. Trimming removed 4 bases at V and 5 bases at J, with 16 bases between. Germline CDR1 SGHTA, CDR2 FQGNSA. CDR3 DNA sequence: TGTGCCAGCAGCTCGACCCATAATCCGGGAGATACGCAGTATTTT. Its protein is CASSSTHNPGDTQYF.

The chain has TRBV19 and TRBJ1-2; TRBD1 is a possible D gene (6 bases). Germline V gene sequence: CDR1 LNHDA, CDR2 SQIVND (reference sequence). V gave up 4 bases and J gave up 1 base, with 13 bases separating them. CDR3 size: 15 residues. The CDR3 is CASSNNQGRNYGYTF. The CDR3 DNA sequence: TGTGCCAGTAGTAACAATCAGGGGCGTAACTATGGCTACACCTTC.

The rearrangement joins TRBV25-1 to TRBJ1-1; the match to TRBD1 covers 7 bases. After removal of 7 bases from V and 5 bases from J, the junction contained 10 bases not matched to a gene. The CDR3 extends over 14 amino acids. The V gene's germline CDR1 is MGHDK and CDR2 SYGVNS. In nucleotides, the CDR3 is TGTGCCAGCAAACCACAGGGGACTTTGACTGAAGCTTTCTTT. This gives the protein CASKPQGTLTEAFF.

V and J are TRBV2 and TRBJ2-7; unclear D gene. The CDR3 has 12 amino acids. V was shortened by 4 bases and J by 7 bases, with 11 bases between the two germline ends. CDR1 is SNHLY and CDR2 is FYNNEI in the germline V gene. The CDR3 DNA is TGTGCCAGCAGTGTTAGTGAGTTAGAGCAGTACTTC. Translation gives CASSVSELEQYF.